Listed below are T cell receptor beta chains from one sample, sequenced in a study of cytomegalovirus exposure and HLA in healthy donors. The method was immunoSEQ multiplex PCR; TCRdb's version includes in-frame clones alone and lacks a portion of them. The sample includes around 150,000 clones, roughly 84% of them seen just once. The sequenced sample was PBMCs. The source of these receptors is a man between 18 and 29 years old in good health and CMV-seropositive. CDR3s include the opening cysteine and the closing phenylalanine or tryptophan. D genes are given only for firm matches. The listing skips clone size in some rows; elsewhere it reads once, few, many or a size class.

len: 15; abundance: once; v_gene: TRBV29-1; j_gene: TRBJ2-7; d_gene: TRBD1; CDR3nt: TGCAGCGTTGAAGACCGGGACAGGGCCACCTACGAGCAGTACTTC; CDR3aa: CSVEDRDRATYEQYF
len: 13; abundance: NA; v_gene: TRBV30; j_gene: TRBJ1-6; d_gene: NA; CDR3nt: TGTGCCTGGACGGGACAAGTGAATTCACCCCTCCACTTT; CDR3aa: CAWTGQVNSPLHF
len: 15; abundance: few; v_gene: TRBV6-6; j_gene: TRBJ1-1; d_gene: NA; CDR3nt: TGTGCCAGCAGTTACTCGGAGGGATGGAACACTGAAGCTTTCTTT; CDR3aa: CASSYSEGWNTEAFF
len: 15; abundance: NA; v_gene: TRBV7-2; j_gene: TRBJ1-4; d_gene: TRBD1; CDR3nt: TGTGCCAGCAGCTACGACAGGGCAACTAATGAAAAACTGTTTTTT; CDR3aa: CASSYDRATNEKLFF
len: 17; abundance: NA; v_gene: TRBV4-3; j_gene: TRBJ1-1; d_gene: NA; CDR3nt: TGCGCCAGCAGCCAAGCCTCGGGAGCAGAAGGGAACACTGAAGCTTTCTTT; CDR3aa: CASSQASGAEGNTEAFF
len: 11; abundance: NA; v_gene: TRBV20-1; j_gene: TRBJ2-7; d_gene: NA; CDR3nt: TGCAGTGCTAGATGGGCCTTTGAGCAGTACTTC; CDR3aa: CSARWAFEQYF
len: 11; abundance: NA; v_gene: TRBV20-1; j_gene: TRBJ1-1; d_gene: NA; CDR3nt: TGCAGTGCTAGATGGCAAGGGGTCGGTTTCTTT; CDR3aa: CSARWQGVGFF
len: 13; abundance: NA; v_gene: TRBV11-3; j_gene: TRBJ1-1; d_gene: NA; CDR3nt: TGTGCCAGCAGCTCCTTATGGAACACTGAAGCTTTCTTT; CDR3aa: CASSSLWNTEAFF
len: 12; abundance: NA; v_gene: TRBV7-9; j_gene: TRBJ1-1; d_gene: NA; CDR3nt: TGTGCCAGCAGCTTCTCAGGGAATGAAGCTTTCTTT; CDR3aa: CASSFSGNEAFF
len: 15; abundance: NA; v_gene: TRBV7-8; j_gene: TRBJ2-2; d_gene: TRBD2; CDR3nt: TGTGCCAGCAGCTTCACTAGCGGGAACACCGGGGAGCTGTTTTTT; CDR3aa: CASSFTSGNTGELFF
len: 14; abundance: NA; v_gene: TRBV18; j_gene: TRBJ2-1; d_gene: NA; CDR3nt: TGTGCCAGCTCCAGGGGCCAGTCGTACAATGAGCAGTTCTTC; CDR3aa: CASSRGQSYNEQFF
len: 21; abundance: NA; v_gene: TRBV30; j_gene: TRBJ1-2; d_gene: NA; CDR3nt: TGTGCCTGGAGTGTACTCCGGACCTTCGGACAGTCCGATGCGGCCAACTATGGCTACACCTTC; CDR3aa: CAWSVLRTFGQSDAANYGYTF
len: 14; abundance: NA; v_gene: TRBV19; j_gene: TRBJ1-5; d_gene: NA; CDR3nt: TGTGCCAGTAGTATCCCTCTTAGCAATCAGCCCCAGCATTTT; CDR3aa: CASSIPLSNQPQHF
len: 17; abundance: NA; v_gene: TRBV23-1; j_gene: TRBJ1-4; d_gene: NA; CDR3nt: TGCGCCAGCAGTCAATCGACAGGATATTGGCATTATGAAAAACTGTTTTTT; CDR3aa: CASSQSTGYWHYEKLFF
len: 14; abundance: NA; v_gene: TRBV5-6; j_gene: TRBJ2-7; d_gene: TRBD1; CDR3nt: TGTGCCAGCAGCTCGGGACAGCAAACCTACGAGCAGTACTTC; CDR3aa: CASSSGQQTYEQYF
len: 15; abundance: NA; v_gene: TRBV6-5; j_gene: TRBJ2-3; d_gene: TRBD2; CDR3nt: TGTGCCAGCACTCTAGCGGGGGCAACCACAGATACGCAGTATTTT; CDR3aa: CASTLAGATTDTQYF
len: 15; abundance: NA; v_gene: TRBV5-1; j_gene: TRBJ2-3; d_gene: NA; CDR3nt: TGCGCCAGCAGCTTGACTAGCCCTAGCACAGATACGCAGTATTTT; CDR3aa: CASSLTSPSTDTQYF
len: 13; abundance: NA; v_gene: TRBV7-2; j_gene: TRBJ2-7; d_gene: NA; CDR3nt: TGTGCCAGCAGCCCACGCGGGCACTACGAGCAGTACTTC; CDR3aa: CASSPRGHYEQYF
len: 16; abundance: NA; v_gene: TRBV6-1; j_gene: TRBJ2-7; d_gene: TRBD2; CDR3nt: TGTGCCAGCAGTGAAAGGGCGGGGGGGGCTTCCTACGAGCAGTACTTC; CDR3aa: CASSERAGGASYEQYF
len: 15; abundance: NA; v_gene: TRBV27; j_gene: TRBJ1-4; d_gene: TRBD1; CDR3nt: TGTGCCAGCAGTTCGAGACAGGGGGCCGGTGAAAAACTGTTTTTT; CDR3aa: CASSSRQGAGEKLFF
len: 16; abundance: NA; v_gene: TRBV19; j_gene: TRBJ2-3; d_gene: NA; CDR3nt: TGTGCCAGTACCCTGGGGCCCCATGGCCGCACAGATACGCAGTATTTT; CDR3aa: CASTLGPHGRTDTQYF
len: 14; abundance: NA; v_gene: TRBV11-3; j_gene: TRBJ2-7; d_gene: NA; CDR3nt: TGTGCCAGCAGCTTAGGGGGGGGCACCTACGAGCAGTACTTC; CDR3aa: CASSLGGGTYEQYF
len: 20; abundance: NA; v_gene: TRBV5-1; j_gene: TRBJ2-5; d_gene: TRBD2; CDR3nt: TGCGCCAGCAGCTTGGTACGACTAGCGGGGGGGAACAGGAGCAAAGAGACCCAGTACTTC; CDR3aa: CASSLVRLAGGNRSKETQYF
len: 12; abundance: NA; v_gene: TRBV2; j_gene: TRBJ1-1; d_gene: NA; CDR3nt: TGTGCCAGCAGTGAAGGTGTGGGAGGAGCTTTCTTT; CDR3aa: CASSEGVGGAFF
len: 14; abundance: few; v_gene: TRBV7-9; j_gene: TRBJ1-2; d_gene: TRBD1; CDR3nt: TGTGCCAGCAGCCTTGGACAGGGGAACGATGGCTACACCTTC; CDR3aa: CASSLGQGNDGYTF
len: 14; abundance: NA; v_gene: TRBV10-3; j_gene: TRBJ1-4; d_gene: TRBD1; CDR3nt: TGTGCCATCGGGACAGGGGGCAGGAGTGAAAAACTGTTTTTT; CDR3aa: CAIGTGGRSEKLFF
len: 13; abundance: medium-sized; v_gene: TRBV6-5; j_gene: TRBJ2-1; d_gene: NA; CDR3nt: TGTGCCAGCAGCTCCGGGACTTTCGATGAGCAGTTCTTC; CDR3aa: CASSSGTFDEQFF
len: 15; abundance: NA; v_gene: TRBV9; j_gene: TRBJ2-5; d_gene: NA; CDR3nt: TGTGCCAGCAGCGTAGGAGCGATCCAACAAGAGACCCAGTACTTC; CDR3aa: CASSVGAIQQETQYF
len: 15; abundance: NA; v_gene: TRBV7-3; j_gene: TRBJ2-3; d_gene: TRBD1; CDR3nt: TGTGCCAGCAGCCGACAGGGTTCTGGCACAGATACGCAGTATTTT; CDR3aa: CASSRQGSGTDTQYF
len: 12; abundance: once; v_gene: TRBV6-1; j_gene: TRBJ2-7; d_gene: TRBD1; CDR3nt: TGTGCCAGCAGGGGGGACAGCAGAGAGCAGTACTTC; CDR3aa: CASRGDSREQYF
len: 16; abundance: few; v_gene: TRBV7-9; j_gene: TRBJ2-5; d_gene: TRBD2; CDR3nt: TGTGCCAGCAGCCCAGGGAGCGGGGGGCGGCGAGAGACCCAGTACTTC; CDR3aa: CASSPGSGGRRETQYF
len: 13; abundance: NA; v_gene: TRBV7-8; j_gene: TRBJ1-1; d_gene: NA; CDR3nt: TGTGCCAGCAGCCAAGGGGGATACACTGAAGCTTTCTTT; CDR3aa: CASSQGGYTEAFF